Detailed here is one T cell receptor beta chain. The antigen is unknown. In the PCR, 60 Vbeta and 13 Jbeta primers were used. Sequenced by immunoSEQ multiplex PCR; TCRdb stores in-frame clones only, minus some. Seen here are over 130,000 clones, approximately 85% observed once, and the top ten hold about 5.9%. The CDR3 consists of 14 residues. Germline CDR1 and CDR2: MDHEN and SYDVKM. Unmatched junction bases numbered 8, after V lost 9 bases and J lost 4 bases. The entry originates in a study of cytomegalovirus exposure and HLA in healthy donors. Study outcomes and limitations: TCR beta sequences reportedly predicted most subjects' HLA-A and HLA-B alleles accurately. Three of the chains that were CMV-associated were confirmed in vitro to be specific for CMV antigens. Reportedly, fewer N-insertions than the approximately 600-donor mean appeared in an Asian-associated ancestry cluster in a later analysis.

The rearrangement joins TRBV28 to TRBJ2-1, with 8 bases identical to TRBD2. The clonotype comes from a man aged 50 or older in good health and CMV-seropositive. Specimen: PBMCs. CDR3 amino acids: CARNSGDDYNEQFF. In DNA, the CDR3 is TGTGCCAGAAATAGCGGGGACGATTACAATGAGCAGTTCTTC.